This T cell receptor (beta chain) was recovered during a study of cytomegalovirus exposure and HLA in healthy donors. Among the 90 to 150 subjects of the validation cohort, separate from the approximately 700-subject first cohort, were the donors. Germline CDR1 reads SGHNT; CDR2 reads YYREEE (reference sequence). The V gene end was trimmed by 5 bases and the J gene end by 3 bases; junction bases not matched to a gene: 5. This CDR3 is built from 14 residues. The data were produced by immunoSEQ multiplex PCR, yet TCRdb's version contains in-frame clones alone and is incomplete. Of roughly 48,000 clones in the sample, about 90% are singletons; the top ten hold approximately 6.4%.

This TCR derives from a woman younger than 45 in good health and CMV-seronegative. Material: PBMCs. V is TRBV5-4 and J is TRBJ2-3; TRBD2 aligns across 8 bases. The CDR3: CASRNGGVTDTQYF. The DNA of the CDR3 is TGTGCCAGCAGAAACGGGGGGGTAACAGATACGCAGTATTTT.